The present entry profiles one TCR beta chain with its context. The antigen remains unidentified. This record belongs to a study of CD8 T cells in Susac syndrome. Study-level background: Treatment status at blood draw for the Susac syndrome patients was therapy-naive, corticosteroids, or intravenous immunoglobulin alone.

The CDR3 is 15 amino acids. Germline V lookup: CDR1 SGHRS, CDR2 YFSETQ. Trimming cost V 3 bases and J 4 bases; bases outside gene matches: 6. General study results and limits: As the study acknowledged, the number of individuals who were part of its TCR sequencing and HLA analysis was relatively small.

RNA in amounts of about 0.5 to 1 ug was reverse transcribed with random hexamers. Across 54 Vbeta and 13 Jbeta, TCR beta CDR3 was amplified with immunoSEQ multiplex PCR. TCRdb independently ran MiXCR on the immunoSEQ multiplex PCR reads; one entry per CDR3 protein. Of about 170,000 distinct CDR3 sequences detected, about 96% appear once; the ten largest clones hold roughly 0.12%. Each Susac syndrome patient had definite or probable disease by recently defined criteria. The receptor was derived from a human donor with Susac syndrome. This chain joins TRBV5-1 and TRBJ2-1; TRBD1 matches 8 bases. Sequencing was performed on CD4+ T cells from PBMCs. The CDR3, as DNA: TGCGCCAGCAGCTCGGGGCGGGACAGGTACAATGAGCAGTTCTTC. As protein: CASSSGRDRYNEQFF. Drawing the rest from reference TRBV5-1 and TRBJ2-1, the complete variable domain is KAGVTQTPRYLIKTRGQQVTLSCSPISGHRSVSWYQQTPGQGLQFLFEYFSETQRNKGNFPGRFSGRQFSNSRSEMNVSTLELGDSALYLCASSSGRDRYNEQFFGPGTRLTVL.